The 32 T cell receptor beta chains below come from one sample, sequenced in a study of blood T cells in healthy people across ages. Combining a sample-barcoded 5' primer with a J-beta primer mix, a second PCR ran for roughly 7 to 11 cycles. TCRdb called the 5' RACE reads again in MiXCR, with one record for every CDR3 protein. The table has more than 800,000 distinct CDR3 sequences, less than 35% seen once. Material: blood. The receptor source for this set is a woman of 80 years or more in good health.

This clonotype was picked up many times. The CDR3 here is CASSSPPLRYGYTF. The CDR3, as DNA: TGTGCCAGCAGCTCGCCACCTCTTCGGTATGGCTACACCTTC. This chain connects TRBV5-6 to TRBJ1-2; D uncertain. CDR3 size: 14 residues. Trimming took off 3 bases at V and 5 bases at J, with 14 bases between the two ends. CDR1 and CDR2 from the germline V gene are SGHDT and YYEEEE. The full variable domain, its missing parts supplied by reference TRBV5-6 and TRBJ1-2, is DAGVTQSPTHLIKTRGQQVTLRCSPKSGHDTVSWYQQALGQGPQFIFQYYEEEERQRGNFPDRFSGHQFPNYSSELNVNALLLGDSALYLCASSSPPLRYGYTFGSGTRLTVV.

This clonotype was seen a few times. V usage is TRBV7-2 and J usage is TRBJ2-7; 8 positions match TRBD2. The J call is uncertain, as TRBJ2-5 better fits the DNA end. This CDR3 region has 17 residues. The germline gives CDR1 SGHTA, CDR2 FQGNSA. This chain's CDR3 is CASSPLQPGAGGETQYF. Written as DNA, the CDR3 is TGTGCCAGCAGCCCCTTGCAGCCGGGGGCGGGGGGAGAGACCCAGTACTTC.

This clonotype has a handful of counts. One base away lies a much larger clone, so this may be a sequencing read error. V gene TRBV20-1 combines with J gene TRBJ1-2; D unclear. Trimming stripped 3 bases from V and 6 bases from J, with 8 bases between. This CDR3 is built from 11 residues. Germline-derived CDR1 and CDR2 are DFQATT and SNEGSKA (reference sequence). The CDR3 spells CSARRTDGYTF. CDR3 nucleotides: TGCAGTGCTAGGAGGACGGATGGCTACACCTTC.

This clonotype was found many times. The rearrangement links TRBV20-1 to TRBJ1-1; 11 nucleotides align to TRBD1. The CDR3 contains 13 residues. CDR1 is DFQATT, CDR2 SNEGSKA, per germline (reference sequence). For the CDR3, the DNA is TGCAGACCAGGACAGGGGGCGCGGACTGAAGCTTTCTTT. Amino acids: CRPGQGARTEAFF.

Details on this clonotype: A clone one base away is much larger, so this may be a read error. The chain couples TRBV20-1 to TRBJ2-5; D not certain. Germline CDR1 reads DFQATT; CDR2 reads SNEGSKA (reference sequence). This CDR3 region has 11 residues. CDR3 sequence reads: CRARKDETQYF. The CDR3 DNA follows: TGCAGGGCTAGAAAAGACGAGACCCAGTACTTC.

This clonotype has at least ten counts. The chain joins TRBV24-1 to TRBJ2-5; weak D call: TRBD2 (6 bases). Germline V gene sequence: CDR1 KGHDR, CDR2 SFDVKD. Deletions cut 0 bases from V and 8 bases from J, with 18 bases between. The CDR3 has 16 amino acids. DNA of the CDR3: TGTGCCACCAGTGATTTGGCCGTCGAACGTGCGGGAACCCAGTACTTC. Amino acids: CATSDLAVERAGTQYF.

This clonotype was counted ten times or more. The chain uses TRBV4-3 and TRBJ2-3; 16 nucleotides agree with TRBD2. The V gene end was trimmed by 3 bases and the J gene end by 8 bases; junction bases not matched to a gene: 5. Germline CDR1 is LGHNA and CDR2 is YSLEER. This CDR3 contains 16 residues. CDR3 region: CASSQGLAGGPITQYF. CDR3 coding DNA: TGCGCCAGCAGCCAGGGACTAGCGGGGGGGCCTATTACGCAGTATTTT.

With respect to this clonotype: This may come from a read error, since a much larger clone is one base off. The rearrangement links TRBV11-2 to TRBJ2-3, with a tentative D call TRBD2 (7 bases). The germline V gene has CDR1 SGHAT and CDR2 FQNNGV. There are 14 residues in the CDR3. The CDR3, as DNA: TGTGCCAGCAACTTAATTCGGCGGGGGCAAACGCAGTATTTT. This translates into CASNLIRRGQTQYF.

This clonotype showed up just a few times. The CDR3, as DNA: TGTGCCAGCAGCCAGCCGGGGGGAGATACGCAGTATTTT. It encodes CASSQPGGDTQYF. The rearrangement joins TRBV16 to TRBJ2-3, with 7 bases identical to TRBD2. Trimming at V came to 3 bases and at J to 5 bases, leaving 2 bases not matched to a gene. The CDR3 has 13 amino acids. Germline CDR1 is KGHSY and CDR2 is FQNENV.

On this clonotype itself: This sequence may be a read error, since a much larger clone differs from it by one base. This chain links TRBV7-2 with TRBJ2-1; D not certain. The CDR3 spans 14 residues. Germline assignment: CDR1 SGHTA and CDR2 FQGNSA. The CDR3 is CAGSMKSSYNEQFF. CDR3 DNA sequence: TGTGCCGGCAGCATGAAGAGCTCCTACAATGAGCAGTTCTTC. Looking up the rest from reference TRBV7-2 and TRBJ2-1 gives the full variable domain: GAGVSQSPSNKVTEKGKDVELRCDPISGHTALYWYRQSLGQGLEFLIYFQGNSAPDKSGLPSDRFSAERTGGSVSTLTIQRTQQEDSAVYLCAGSMKSSYNEQFFGPGTRLTVL.

In this sample, this clonotype turned up many times. V is TRBV27 and J is TRBJ2-1; no definite D call. CDR1 and CDR2 from the germline V gene are MNHEY and SMNVEV (reference sequence). Between the trimmed V and J ends, which lost 1 base and 4 bases, there was a span of 8 bases. The CDR3 runs 14 residues. CDR3 nucleotides: TGTGCCAGCAGTTTATGGTGGAATTACAATGAGCAGTTCTTC. This encodes CASSLWWNYNEQFF.

This clonotype was detected only a few times. The chain carries TRBV6-2 or TRBV6-3 and TRBJ1-2, with TRBD1 matching 9 bases. The ends lost 4 bases at V and 0 bases at J; junction bases unmatched: 6. The CDR3 contains 16 residues. CDR1 and CDR2 (germline): MNHEY, SVGEGT. The chain's CDR3 is CASSSGTGSPNYGYTF. CDR3 DNA: TGTGCCAGCAGTTCCGGGACAGGGTCCCCTAACTATGGCTACACCTTC.

This clonotype came up many times. The rearrangement links TRBV18 to TRBJ2-5; unclear D gene. Trimming stripped 3 bases from V and 2 bases from J, with 10 bases between. The CDR3 totals 14 residues. Germline values: CDR1 KGHSH, CDR2 LQKENI. The CDR3 spells CASSPQTGQETQYF. DNA for the CDR3: TGTGCCAGCTCACCTCAGACTGGGCAAGAGACCCAGTACTTC.

This clonotype came up a few times. This could be a read error, since a much larger clone is one nucleotide away. The V and J genes are TRBV6-2 or TRBV6-3 and TRBJ2-1, with 7 bases fitting TRBD1. The J segment lost 13 bases and the V segment lost 2 bases, leaving 17 bases of the junction unmatched. The CDR3 has 16 amino acids. Germline loops: CDR1 MNHEY, CDR2 SVGEGT. CDR3 DNA: TGTGCCAGCAGTTACCCGCAGGGGGTCAAGAGGGAGACCCAGTTCTTC. Protein: CASSYPQGVKRETQFF.

Comments on this clonotype: The germline gene is not matched at one end of the junction; a read error may be the cause. The chain is built from TRBV5-1 and TRBJ1-3, with D uncertain. CDR1 is SGHRS, CDR2 YFSETQ, per germline. CDR3 size: 16 residues. The CDR3 DNA reads TGCACCAGCAGCTTGAGGGCGTATAACTCTGGAAACACCATATATTTT. It specifies CTSSLRAYNSGNTIYF.

This clonotype was detected once. The chain recombines TRBV3-1 with TRBJ1-2; TRBD1 is a possible D gene (5 bases). The CDR3 extends over 17 amino acids. Per the germline V gene, CDR1 is LGHDT and CDR2 is YNNKEL (reference sequence). Between the trimmed V and J ends, which lost 0 bases and 5 bases, there was a span of 19 bases. CDR3 in DNA: TGTGCCAGCAGCCAAGACCTTGCGGGGGGAACGGTGTATGGCTACACCTTC. This sequence encodes CASSQDLAGGTVYGYTF.

This clonotype was picked up many times. V usage is TRBV24-1 and J usage is TRBJ1-5, with D maybe TRBD1 (6 bases). V lost 3 bases and J 0 bases, leaving 11 bases between the germline ends. Germline lookup yields CDR1 KGHDR and CDR2 SFDVKD. The CDR3 totals 16 residues. The DNA for the CDR3 is TGTGCCACCAGTGATGGGACACGCCATAGCAATCAGCCCCAGCATTTT. Protein: CATSDGTRHSNQPQHF.

Worth noting for this clonotype: A read error may explain this, as a much larger clone is one base away. The J gene is TRBJ1-2, the V gene TRBV20-1; the match to TRBD1 covers 7 bases. Trimming at V came to 5 bases and at J to 10 bases, leaving 16 bases not matched to a gene. Germline V lookup: CDR1 DFQATT, CDR2 SNEGSKA (reference sequence). The CDR3 extends over 14 amino acids. The CDR3 loop is CSADPQGGFDDYTF. The CDR3 DNA reads TGCAGTGCTGACCCTCAGGGGGGATTCGATGACTACACCTTC.

The chain combines TRBV20-1 with TRBJ2-7; the match to TRBD2 covers 9 bases. The CDR3 is made up of 15 amino acids. Trimming at V came to 2 bases and at J to 3 bases, leaving 8 bases not matched to a gene. Germline CDR1 DFQATT, CDR2 SNEGSKA (reference sequence). The CDR3: CSARPRLAANYEQYF. In nucleotides, the CDR3 is TGCAGTGCTAGACCCCGACTAGCGGCGAACTACGAGCAGTACTTC.

This clonotype appeared a few times. This chain uses TRBV3-1 with TRBJ1-6; no firm D call. Germline V CDR1 and CDR2: LGHDT, YNNKEL (reference sequence). This CDR3 is built from 15 residues. The V and J ends lost 1 base and 7 bases respectively, with 11 bases between them. CDR3 DNA: TGTGCCAGCAGCCAAGGGTTCGTGGAAAATTCACCCCTCCACTTT. This sequence encodes CASSQGFVENSPLHF.

This clonotype was recorded at least ten times. The J gene is TRBJ2-1, the V gene TRBV10-3; maybe TRBD2 (6 bases). Germline V lookup: CDR1 ENHRY, CDR2 SYGVKD. Trimming cost V 6 bases and J 0 bases, with 12 bases left between them. The CDR3 loop spans 15 amino acids. The CDR3 region has the DNA TGTGCCATCAGATCGGGACTGAGCTCCTACAATGAGCAGTTCTTC. Protein sequence: CAIRSGLSSYNEQFF.

This clonotype was seen just once. This chain links TRBV12-3 or TRBV12-4 with TRBJ1-2; maybe TRBD1 (5 bases). The V gene lost 1 base and the J gene lost 3 bases, with 18 bases spanning the gap. This CDR3 spans 17 amino acids. CDR3 coding DNA: TGTGCCAGCAGTTTAGTTCCCGCCAGGGTATACGACTATGGCTACACCTTC. It is translated as CASSLVPARVYDYGYTF.

As for this clonotype: With a much larger clone just one base away, this may be a read error. V and J are TRBV6-1 and TRBJ2-1; perhaps TRBD2 as D (7 bases). Germline V lookup: CDR1 MNHNS, CDR2 SASEGT. This CDR3 comprises 17 residues. CDR3 loop: CASSPNRGGGSFNEQFF. In DNA, the CDR3 is TGTGCCAGCAGCCCGAATCGTGGCGGGGGCTCCTTCAATGAGCAGTTCTTC.

CDR3: CSATSGVGDTQYF. The CDR3 region has the DNA TGCAGTGCCACCTCGGGGGTGGGAGATACGCAGTATTTT. V gene TRBV20-1 combines with J gene TRBJ2-3, with D possibly TRBD2 on 6 matching bases. The germline V gene has CDR1 DFQATT and CDR2 SNEGSKA (reference sequence). The V end lost 6 bases, the J end lost 5 bases, and 15 bases lay between the germline ends. The CDR3 length is 13 residues.

This clonotype was detected ten times or more. V is TRBV27 and J is TRBJ2-4, with 8 nucleotides matching TRBD1. V gave up 5 bases and J gave up 2 bases; unmatched junction bases: 5. The CDR3 has 15 amino acids. The germline CDR1 and CDR2 sequences are MNHEY and SMNVEV (reference sequence). The CDR3 here is CASSAIRGPKNIQYF. The CDR3 DNA reads TGTGCCAGCAGTGCGATCAGGGGGCCCAAAAACATTCAGTACTTC.

This clonotype has ten or more counts. The chain is built from TRBV4-3 and TRBJ2-7; a possible D gene is TRBD2 (5 bases). Trimming shortened V by 0 bases and J by 5 bases, and 14 bases separated the two germline ends. The CDR3 loop spans 15 amino acids. CDR1 LGHNA and CDR2 YSLEER come from the germline V gene. The CDR3 sequence is CASSQDRASSDEQYF. For the CDR3, the DNA is TGCGCCAGCAGCCAAGATCGGGCAAGTAGCGACGAGCAGTACTTC.

This clonotype was detected many times. CDR3 coding DNA: TGTGCCAGCAGTTACGGAACAGCCCGACAAGAGACCCAGTACTTC. Residues: CASSYGTARQETQYF. V and J are TRBV6-5 and TRBJ2-5; D is undetermined. The V end lost 2 bases, the J end lost 2 bases, and 12 bases lay between the germline ends. CDR1 MNHEY and CDR2 SVGAGI come from the germline V gene. This CDR3 is 15 amino acids long.

This clonotype was counted at least ten times. The chain has TRBV3-1 and TRBJ2-1, with D possibly TRBD1 on 5 matching bases. The CDR3 has 12 amino acids. Germline CDR1 LGHDT, CDR2 YNNKEL (reference sequence). The germline V and J ends were trimmed by 6 bases and 10 bases, with 13 bases remaining between them. CDR3 sequence (DNA): TGTGCCAGCAGTACCTTAGGGGTCGAGCAGTTCTTC. It specifies CASSTLGVEQFF.

This clonotype came up many times. This chain uses TRBV6-2 or TRBV6-3 with TRBJ1-5, with TRBD1 matching over 7 bases. CDR1 and CDR2 from the germline V gene are MNHEY and SVGEGT. The CDR3 extends over 14 amino acids. V was pared by 6 bases and J by 7 bases, with 9 bases of the junction left unmatched. This chain's CDR3 is CASSDRVRRQPQHF. CDR3 coding DNA: TGTGCCAGCAGCGACAGGGTGAGGAGACAGCCCCAGCATTTT.

This clonotype was observed once. A much larger clonotype is one base distant, so this may be a read error. The chain carries TRBV15 and TRBJ1-2; D not resolved. The germline CDR1 and CDR2 sequences are LNHNV and YYDKDF (reference sequence). The length of the CDR3 is 12 residues. CDR3 nucleotide sequence: TGTGCCACCAGCAGCGACAACTATGGCCACACCTTC. Its protein product is CATSSDNYGHTF.

This clonotype was counted ten times or more. CDR3 DNA sequence: TGCAGTGCTAGAGATACGGGGCGCTGGCATGAGCAGTTCTTC. Its translation: CSARDTGRWHEQFF. The chain has TRBV20-1 and TRBJ2-1; possibly TRBD1 or TRBD2 for D (5 bases each). The CDR3 loop spans 14 amino acids. Germline V lookup: CDR1 DFQATT, CDR2 SNEGSKA (reference sequence). Trimming left V 0 bases short and J 8 bases short, with 14 bases between.

This clonotype was observed many times. The chain is built from TRBV25-1 and TRBJ1-4; D gene ambiguous. Deletions cut 2 bases from V and 10 bases from J, with 11 bases between. This CDR3 has 13 amino acids. The V gene's germline CDR1 is MGHDK and CDR2 SYGVNS. CDR3 nucleotide sequence: TGTGCCAGCAGTGAAAATCTGGCGCCAAAACTGTTTTTT. Its protein product is CASSENLAPKLFF.